Reported below is one T cell receptor beta chain. About 0.45 to 1 ug RNA was reverse transcribed with random hexamers. The authors amplified TCR beta CDR3 across 54 Vbeta and 13 Jbeta using immunoSEQ multiplex PCR. TCRdb re-called the immunoSEQ multiplex PCR reads through MiXCR, storing one row per CDR3 protein. The repertoire holds roughly 130,000 distinct CDR3 sequences, about 96% seen once, with roughly 0.13% in the top ten. This sample is drawn from a study of CD8 T cells in Susac syndrome. Germline assignment: CDR1 SGHRS and CDR2 YFSETQ. The CDR3 loop spans 16 amino acids. With 4 bases clipped from V and 1 base from J, the junction kept 8 bases outside the gene matches. Sequencing targeted TCR beta in blood CD8+ and CD4+ T cells.

The specimen sequenced was CD4+ T cells from PBMCs. The source of this sequence is a human donor in good health. V and J are TRBV5-1 and TRBJ2-3, with TRBD1 matching over 8 bases. The DNA of the CDR3 is TGCGCCAGCAGCCCTAAACAGGGGGTGGGCACAGATACGCAGTATTTT. It yields the protein CASSPKQGVGTDTQYF. The whole variable domain, remainder taken from reference TRBV5-1 and TRBJ2-3, is KAGVTQTPRYLIKTRGQQVTLSCSPISGHRSVSWYQQTPGQGLQFLFEYFSETQRNKGNFPGRFSGRQFSNSRSEMNVSTLELGDSALYLCASSPKQGVGTDTQYFGPGTRLTVL.